This T cell receptor beta chain was identified during a study of cytomegalovirus exposure and HLA in healthy donors (dated by TCRdb to the late 2010s). Study-level background: According to a later analysis, one platform produced both the 100 to 150 validation repertoires and the approximately 600 repertoires of the first cohort. The aim of the study was to test whether cataloging public T cell receptors could identify signatures of past pathogen exposure. In addition to the first cohort of 650 to 800 subjects, a separate validation cohort of approximately 120 different subjects was used. To predict cytomegalovirus infection status, the study combined high-throughput TCR immunosequencing, statistical association of individual TCRs with disease status, and machine learning. Study-level results and caveats: A total of 150 to 200 TCR beta chains were listed by the study as associated with cytomegalovirus. It was suggested by the authors that the approach could potentially be generalized to other disease states and immunological phenotypes. While some public TCRs were present in many individuals, most TCR sequences turned up only very rarely across donors. In a later analysis, TCRs clustered in the first cohort were found to also tend to co-occur in the 130 or so validation repertoires, with approximately 93% of cluster scores above 0. In vitro tests confirmed that a few of the cytomegalovirus-associated TCR beta chains recognize cytomegalovirus antigens. In both the original and validation cohorts, the classifier was reported to diagnose cytomegalovirus status with high specificity and sensitivity. The validation cohort had no HLA typing available for a later analysis, so co-occurrence within that cohort was assessed over all 120 or so repertoires.

The germline V gene sets CDR1 to SGHNT and CDR2 to YENEEA. Including the terminal cysteine and valine, the CDR3 comprises 15 residues. Here the CDR3 DNA is all that survives: 45 bases in frame from base 1. Trimming accounts for 5 bases at V and 0 bases at J, while the number of junction bases matched to no gene is 3. Donors formed part of the validation cohort, which comprised 120 subjects and was distinct from the first cohort of 670 or so subjects. As for this clone: It has no known antigen specificity. No base quality values were provided; no much bigger clone lies one nucleotide off.

Library preparation employed the immunoSEQ multiplex PCR assay. The published analysis was carried out like this. To diagnose cytomegalovirus status from the catalog of TCR beta chain sequences, a statistical classification framework was built. As stored in TCRdb, this immuneACCESS dataset retains in-frame rearrangements with V and J assigned. A fraction of the clones does not appear; measured against another copy, unresolved V genes explain less than half of the discrepancy, and the remainder lacks a known reason. V and J calls and clone size are given by that table; D and trimming were obtained from the DNA. A total of some 50,000 clones appear in this sample, 85% to 95% of them only once. The ten largest clones represent roughly 5.2% of the sample.

Sample: PBMCs. Recombination joined TRBV11-3 with TRBJ2-7, with 11 middle bases fitting TRBD1. The TCR sequence derives from a woman between 18 and 30 years old in good health and CMV-seronegative. The DNA sequence is given as TGTGCCAGCAGCGTTGGGACAGGGGGCTCCTACGAGCAGTACGTC. It codes for CASSVGTGGSYEQYV.